This T cell receptor (beta chain) was captured by sequencing in a study of T cell clonality in common variable immunodeficiency. Germline V gives CDR1 SQVTM, CDR2 ANQGSEA. Trimming pared 7 bases from V and 5 bases from J, leaving 20 bases between. CDR3 length: 14 amino acids. The method was immunoSEQ multiplex PCR; TCRdb's version includes in-frame clones alone and lacks a portion of them. The specimen has about 42,000 clones, none found just once. This clone was seen many times. The read ends 3 residues before the CDR3 terminus; that terminus is restored from the germline J gene. The sequencing input was peripheral blood mononuclear cells. This TCR derives from a person aged 18-69 years in good health. This chain links TRBV29-1 with TRBJ1-1, with a possible D match to TRBD1 (5 bases). The sequenced part of the CDR3 DNA is TGCAGCGGCTCGGTGGGGGGGTGGGGGACTGAA. Protein product: CSGSVGGWGTE. The whole CDR3 protein is CSGSVGGWGTEAFF.